The text below deals with one T cell receptor (beta chain). Its recognized antigen is unknown. The cohort comprised 670 or so healthy bone marrow donors. Cohort members were all nominally healthy when sampled, although unrecorded immune exposures were likely present. The donor tested CMV seronegative, placing the donor among the approximately 400 seronegative members of the cohort. Each donor provided a peripheral blood sample, and peripheral blood mononuclear cells were used for TCR beta sequencing. Genomic DNA was extracted from the blood cell samples with the Qiagen DNeasy Blood Extraction Kit. This record belongs to a study of cytomegalovirus exposure and HLA in healthy donors (dated by TCRdb to 2016 to 2017). In the study overall: In an earlier analysis of around 540 of the donors, roughly 300 Gb of sequence data and 90 million to 120 million unique TCR beta sequences from about 190 million T cells were reported. Along with the approximately 650-subject first cohort, a separate validation cohort of some 130 different subjects was used. Several DR-DQ haplotypes were handled as single units for association and clustering because linkage in the cohort was strong. To study patterns of TCR occurrence, a later analysis re-analyzed previously published TCR beta repertoires from just over 650 donors and added high-resolution HLA genotyping. The study was designed to test whether signatures of past pathogen exposure could be identified by cataloging public T cell receptors. All discovery cohort repertoires had been generated using a single sequencing platform. The study used immunosequencing to profile the T cell repertoires of approximately 630 subjects and linked those repertoires to cytomegalovirus serostatus. Of the roughly 400 genotyped donors, about 80% fell in the genetic ancestry cluster associated with self-reported Caucasian donors. Typing coverage differed by locus: A, B, C, DRB1 and DQB1 were typed in roughly 620-640 donors, DQA1 in about 560, DPA1 in 600 to 610, and DPB1 in 472. Donor age, sex, ethnicity and CMV serostatus were compiled alongside the repertoire data. Among approximately 370 genotyped donors of the cohort, an average of about 240,000 unique TCR beta nucleotide sequences was sequenced per donor, of which 15% to 20% were non-productive. Class I and class II HLA loci were covered by the typing at four-digit resolution. To predict cytomegalovirus infection status, the study brought together high-throughput TCR immunosequencing, statistical association of individual TCRs with disease status, and machine learning. In the later analysis, no new phenotypic data were used to find candidate immune exposures; instead, reliance was placed on TCR beta sequences and their occurrence across donors. An early release covering around 630 HLA-typed donors comprised around 300 gigabases of sequencing data and 65 million to 100 million unique TCR sequences. An earlier analysis of 587 of the donors used high-throughput TCR beta sequencing to judge whether each TCR beta V gene segment behaved as functional or pseudogenic. A later genetic analysis used genome-wide SNP genotypes for about three fifths of the roughly 700 donors, treating that subset as a discovery cohort.

V ends up 6 bases short and J 2 bases short, with an unmatched junction base count of 9. CDR1 is given as SGHTS and CDR2 as YDEGEE, both from the germline V gene. Counted from cysteine to phenylalanine, this CDR3 has 15 amino acids. Of all the DNA, just the CDR3 is kept, 45 bases in frame from base 1. Study-wide findings and limitations: In a later analysis, HLA-associated TCR beta chains showed more clonal expansion and lower generation probabilities than non-associated chains that were equally common. A group of highly shared sequence variants was considered likely to be a technical artifact of the sequencing pipeline. An earlier analysis of 587 of the donors showed that most TCR beta V segments appeared in productive rearrangements either about 87% or about 30% of the time, which broadly matched IMGT annotations. Compared with the 666-donor mean, donors in an Asian-associated ancestry cluster had fewer N-insertions in productive TCRs, according to a later genetic analysis. While some public TCRs were present in many individuals, most TCR sequences turned up only very rarely across donors. The earlier analysis of 587 of the donors excluded roughly 17 rarely observed V segments, including chromosome 9 orphons, because counts were too low. In both the original and validation cohorts, the classifier was reported to diagnose cytomegalovirus status with high specificity and sensitivity. A total of roughly 160 TCR beta chains were listed by the study as associated with cytomegalovirus. A later analysis associated approximately 17,000 TCR beta sequences with specific HLA alleles at a false discovery rate of 0.05. Linkage disequilibrium might explain the correlated functional status among segregating V segments, but an unknown experimental factor could not be excluded. Because HLA typing was unavailable for some donors at each locus, only the typed subset was used in association tests. In a later genetic analysis, a missense DCLRE1C variant was associated with V-gene and J-gene trimming of TCR beta chains, and the association was replicated in an independent cohort. Three of the identified cytomegalovirus-associated TCR beta chains were confirmed in vitro to be specific for cytomegalovirus antigens. CMV serostatus was the only immune exposure information available for the cohort. When HLA alleles, especially DR and DQ, strongly co-occurred, attributing TCR associations to individual alleles was difficult. According to a later analysis, parvovirus B19, influenza, CMV and Epstein-Barr virus appeared linked to several top co-occurrence clusters. Most CMV-associated TCR beta chains appeared to be HLA-restricted in a later analysis, and the HLA associations seemed to be driven largely by CMV exposure. The presence/absence analyses assumed that sequencing depth was roughly uniform across donors, and that assumption may not be true. It was suggested by the authors that the approach could potentially be generalized to other disease states and immunological phenotypes. A further reported finding was that TCR beta sequences accurately predicted the HLA-A and HLA-B alleles for most subjects in the first cohort. In a later analysis, TCR association rates were found to vary across HLA loci, with the most associated TCRs seen for DRB1 alleles and the fewest for HLA-C alleles. Some IMGT-functional V segments, including TRBV6-2 and TRBV6-3, could not be told apart with the 87-base-pair reads, so those segments were excluded. This cohort had only TCR beta chains sequenced, and the lack of alpha or paired-chain data limited which features could be detected.

The method behind the library was the immunoSEQ multiplex PCR assay. For the multiplex PCR, a mixture combining 60 forward primers for TCR Vbeta segments and 13 reverse primers for TCR Jbeta segments was used. Amplification of the CDR3 region of rearranged TCR beta genes was performed with a multiplex PCR assay on genomic DNA. The Illumina HiSeq System was used to sequence the amplified TCR beta libraries as 87-base-pair reads. In the authors' own workflow: In a later analysis, tens of millions of unique TCR beta chains were counted across the approximately 640 repertoires, and roughly 11 million of these chains were shared by at least two donors. A nearest-neighbor algorithm error-corrected the raw reads and collapsed the reads into unique sequences, merging closely related sequences to remove PCR and sequencing errors. To assign V, D and J gene segments, CDR3 sequences were aligned to IMGT reference sequences. Each retained sequence needed at least a six-nucleotide match to both a V gene segment and a J gene segment. Rearrangements were classified as productive when the CDR3 lacked stop codons and remained in frame with V and J, and all other rearrangements were classified as non-productive. Following IMGT convention, CDR3 was defined as the stretch from the second conserved V-encoded cysteine up to the conserved J-encoded phenylalanine. The earlier analysis of a few hundred of the donors excluded any sequence lacking an unambiguous match to a single V gene segment. An earlier analysis of 450 to 650 of the donors called V segments functional above 56.7% productive rearrangements and segregating when the between-donor standard deviation exceeded 5%. A statistical classification framework was built to diagnose cytomegalovirus status from the catalog of TCR beta chain sequences. V and J gene assignment, in a later analysis, came from comparing TCR nucleotide sequences with IMGT/GENE-DB human TR gene sequences. In a later analysis, CDR3 sequences and most-parsimonious VDJ recombination scenarios were assigned using the TCRdist pipeline. A later analysis defined each TCR beta chain by its CDR3 amino acid sequence plus V-gene family, and excluded reads lacking a unique V-gene family. A later analysis removed several hundred highly shared, low-generation-probability nucleotide sequences to deal with suspected cross-contamination and a sequencing artifact. In a later analysis, a clonal expansion index was calculated for each public chain from normalized within-repertoire ranks of inferred template counts. Generation probabilities in a later analysis came from a VDJ recombination model fitted to out-of-frame rearrangements, and those results were checked against IGoR. In a later analysis, TCR-TCR, TCR-HLA and TCR-CMV co-occurrence was scored with hypergeometric tests, and a repertoire-size bias correction was applied to TCR pairs. In a later analysis, false discovery rates were estimated by permuting HLA or CMV assignments 20 times. A later analysis grouped co-occurring TCRs with DBSCAN, adding TCRdist sequence similarity when clustering within HLA-allele-positive subsets. Repertoires with fewer than 30,000 or more than 120,000 public chains were left out of co-occurrence clustering, as were five repertoires with anomalous nucleotide sharing. In its TCRdb copy, this immuneACCESS table keeps in-frame sequences only and misses some clones. Where compared with another copy, unresolved V genes explain less than half of these, and the others have no known cause. The V and J calls and clone size are taken from that table; D and trimming were inferred from the DNA. This specimen's table enumerates 77,000 or so clones. Together, the top ten hold about 4.6% of the sample.

The sequence is built from TRBV5-8 and TRBJ2-7, and 9 junction bases match TRBD2. This TCR was sampled from a man aged 25 to 40 in good health and CMV-seronegative. The specimen sequenced was PBMCs. The CDR3 reads as follows: CASTESGGTTYEQYF. Here is the DNA: TGTGCCAGCACCGAAAGCGGGGGGACTACCTACGAGCAGTACTTC.